These T cell receptor beta chains were read from a single sample in a study of identical twins. TCRdb processed the 5' RACE reads anew with MiXCR; each CDR3 protein has one entry. This sample has under 250,000 distinct CDR3 sequences; around 8% occur once, and the top ten carry 1.9%. These data are also associated with another study on yellow fever vaccine responses in identical twins.

The sequenced sample consisted of memory (CD45RO+) T cells sorted from blood. Receptors originate from a woman under 30 in good health. Both conserved end residues are part of each CDR3. Each record gives: V gene, J gene, clone size, D gene, CDR3 length, CDR3 DNA, CDR3 protein. A D gene is named only where the DNA matches it firmly. Not all rows give a size; the values are once, few, many and, for expanded clones, a class.

>TRBV28|TRBJ2-7|-|TRBD1|16
TGTGCCAGCAGCTTATATGCGTCAGGGGGCCCCTACGAGCAGTACTTC
CASSLYASGGPYEQYF
>TRBV11-1|TRBJ2-1|many|TRBD2|16
TGTGCCAGCAGCTTAGGCTTGCTAGCGGGATACAATGAGCAGTTCTTC
CASSLGLLAGYNEQFF
>TRBV6-5|TRBJ2-7|few|-|12
TGTGCCAGGGGATGTAACTCCTACGAGCAGTACTTC
CARGCNSYEQYF
>TRBV5-1|TRBJ2-3|many|-|14
TGCGCCAGCAGCTTGCCCGATGGAGCCGATACGCAGTATTTT
CASSLPDGADTQYF
>TRBV20-1|TRBJ2-1|many|TRBD2|14
TGCAGTGCTTGGACTAGCGGGAGAGGTAATGAGCAGTTCTTC
CSAWTSGRGNEQFF
>TRBV12-3/TRBV12-4|TRBJ2-1|many|TRBD2|14
TGTGCCAGCAGTTCAAGCGGGAGGGACAATGAGCAGTTCTTC
CASSSSGRDNEQFF
>TRBV28|TRBJ2-2|-|TRBD1|15
TGTGCCAGCAGGGAGGGACAGGGCTGGTCCGGGGAGCTGTTTTTT
CASREGQGWSGELFF
>TRBV7-9|TRBJ2-3|-|TRBD1|16
TGTGCCAGCATACCGCCGAATGGGCAGGGGGCCGATACGCAGTATTTT
CASIPPNGQGADTQYF
>TRBV5-4|TRBJ2-1|few|TRBD2|15
TGTGCCAGCAGCGCCGCCTCTAGCGGGAGAAATGAGCAGTTCTTC
CASSAASSGRNEQFF
>TRBV12-3/TRBV12-4|TRBJ1-1|many|-|13
TGTGCCAGCAGTTTTGATACGAACACTGAAGCTTTCTTT
CASSFDTNTEAFF
>TRBV5-5|TRBJ1-5|-|-|18
TGTGCCAGCAGCTTGGCCCTTCCTACAGGGACGGGAAATCAGCCCCAGCATTTT
CASSLALPTGTGNQPQHF
>TRBV30|TRBJ2-1|-|TRBD1|14
TGTGCCTACGACCCGGGACAGCCATACAATGAGCAGTTCTTC
CAYDPGQPYNEQFF
>TRBV27|TRBJ2-1|few|TRBD2|14
TGTGCCAGCAGTTTCGGACTAGCCCGCAATGAGCAGTTCTTC
CASSFGLARNEQFF
>TRBV20-1|TRBJ2-1|few|-|11
TGCAGTGCTGGTTCGGACAATGAGCAGTTCTTC
CSAGSDNEQFF
>TRBV24-1|TRBJ2-6|many|-|16
TGTGCCACCAGTGACCCGGACAGCTCTGGGGCCAACGTCCTGACTTTC
CATSDPDSSGANVLTF
>TRBV2|TRBJ1-5|-|-|14
TGTGCCAGCAGTGACCCAGGGTTCAATCAGCCCCAGCATTTT
CASSDPGFNQPQHF
>TRBV20-1|TRBJ1-4|-|TRBD1|13
TGCAGTGCGACCGGGACAGGGGATGAAAAACTGTTTTTT
CSATGTGDEKLFF
>TRBV3-1|TRBJ1-1|few|-|13
TGTGCCAGCAGCAGGACTGAGAACACTGAAGCTTTCTTT
CASSRTENTEAFF
>TRBV7-3|TRBJ2-3|-|-|14
TGTGCCAGCAGCTTAGGCCGGCTCCTAGATACGCAGTATTTT
CASSLGRLLDTQYF
>TRBV30|TRBJ2-1|many|-|11
TGTGCCTGGAGTGCCACGGGAGAGCAGTTCTTC
CAWSATGEQFF
>TRBV27|TRBJ2-7|-|-|18
TGTGCCAGCAACTATCTCGGGGACTTTCGGGACGGGTCCTACGAGCAGTACTTC
CASNYLGDFRDGSYEQYF
>TRBV7-2|TRBJ1-5|many|TRBD1|16
TGTGCCAGCAGCTCATCCGGGACAGGGGGCAATCAGCCCCAGCATTTT
CASSSSGTGGNQPQHF
>TRBV11-2|TRBJ2-7|many|-|15
TGTGCCAGCAGCTCCCAGGGAGGCCCTCCCTACGAGCAGTACTTC
CASSSQGGPPYEQYF
>TRBV27|TRBJ2-3|-|TRBD2|16
TGTGCCAGCAGTCCATTGACTAGCGGGGGGGCTTCAGGCCAGTATTTT
CASSPLTSGGASGQYF
>TRBV6-2/TRBV6-3|TRBJ2-1|many|-|14
TGTGCCAGCAGTTACGGACAGTCCTATGGTGAGCAGTTCTTC
CASSYGQSYGEQFF
>TRBV7-9|TRBJ2-3|many|TRBD2|13
TGTGCCAGCAGCCCTACTAGCGCAGATACGCAGTATTTT
CASSPTSADTQYF
>TRBV29-1|TRBJ2-6|many|-|14
TGCAGCGTTGACGGCGAGGGCAGGGCCAACGTCCTGACTTTC
CSVDGEGRANVLTF
>TRBV3-1|TRBJ1-3|few|-|14
TGTGCCAGCAGCCAAGGCCGCGAGGGAAACACCATATATTTT
CASSQGREGNTIYF
>TRBV19|TRBJ2-3|-|-|14
TGTGCCAGTAGTACAGGGGGGCGCACAGATACGCAGTATTTT
CASSTGGRTDTQYF
>TRBV5-4|TRBJ2-3|-|-|15
TGTGCCAGCAGCTTGGGGCCGACAGGCAGGGATACGCAGTATTTT
CASSLGPTGRDTQYF
>TRBV4-3|TRBJ2-5|-|TRBD1|15
TGCGCCAGCAGCCCATGGACAGGGGATTGGGAGACCCAGTACTTC
CASSPWTGDWETQYF
>TRBV6-2/TRBV6-3|TRBJ2-1|many|TRBD1|16
TGTGCCAGCAGTGGCGGTGAGGGCAGGGGGCCGAGTGAGCAGTTCTTC
CASSGGEGRGPSEQFF
>TRBV11-2|TRBJ1-4|many|-|15
TGTGCCAGCAGCCGACTACAGGGAATCAATGAAAAACTGTTTTTT
CASSRLQGINEKLFF
>TRBV2|TRBJ2-5|few|TRBD2|17
TGTGCCAGCAGACGCGGACTAGCGGGGGCCCTAGAAGAGACCCAGTACTTC
CASRRGLAGALEETQYF
>TRBV6-5|TRBJ1-2|-|-|16
TGTGCCAGCAGTTACGGGGGGAGAGGTATGGGTTATGGCTACACCTTC
CASSYGGRGMGYGYTF
>TRBV5-1|TRBJ2-3|many|-|16
TGCGCCAGCAGCTTGGCTACAGCACCAGGGGCAGATACGCAGTATTTT
CASSLATAPGADTQYF
>TRBV4-2|TRBJ2-7|-|TRBD2|15
TGTGCCAGCAGCCAAGGGACTAGCGTCGTTGAGGAGCAGTACTTC
CASSQGTSVVEEQYF
>TRBV7-9|TRBJ2-1|few|-|15
TGTGCCAGCAGCTTTTTATCGGGAACCCCACTTGAGCAGTTCTTC
CASSFLSGTPLEQFF
>TRBV6-5|TRBJ1-4|-|TRBD1|15
TGTGCCAGCAGTTACACGGGACAGGGAAGTGAAAAACTGTTTTTT
CASSYTGQGSEKLFF
>TRBV20-1|TRBJ2-1|few|TRBD2|15
TGCAGTGCTCCGACCCCGGGACTAGCCTTCAATGAGCAGTTCTTC
CSAPTPGLAFNEQFF
>TRBV7-2|TRBJ2-1|-|-|15
TGTGCCAGCATCGTGACTGGGGCAGCTTACAATGAGCAGTTCTTC
CASIVTGAAYNEQFF
>TRBV18|TRBJ2-1|-|-|13
TGTGCCAGCTCACCAGGCGGTTATGATGAGCAGTTCTTC
CASSPGGYDEQFF
>TRBV5-1|TRBJ2-1|many|-|15
TGCGCCAGCACCTATAGTAGCGGAACCAACAATGAGCAGTTCTTC
CASTYSSGTNNEQFF
>TRBV20-1|TRBJ1-2|few|-|15
TGCAGTGCCGAGGCCCTTTTGGCTAATATTTCGGGCTACACCTTC
CSAEALLANISGYTF
>TRBV7-2|TRBJ1-4|few|-|16
TGTGCCAGCAGCCGAAAGGGAGTTTTGGAAAATGAAAAACTGTTTTTT
CASSRKGVLENEKLFF
>TRBV28|TRBJ2-7|-|-|14
TGTGCCAGCAGTCTGACAGGGAGGCCCTACGAGCAGTACTTC
CASSLTGRPYEQYF
>TRBV28|TRBJ2-1|-|TRBD2|13
TGTGCCAGCAGGCTAGCGGGGGCCCATGAGCAGTTCTTC
CASRLAGAHEQFF
>TRBV6-5|TRBJ2-1|many|TRBD1|15
TGTGCCAGCAGTTACCGGGACAGGGGGCAACATGAGCAGTTCTTC
CASSYRDRGQHEQFF
>TRBV6-1|TRBJ2-7|-|TRBD1|14
TGTGCCAGCAGCCGCCGGGACAGTCTTTACGAGCAGTACTTC
CASSRRDSLYEQYF
>TRBV7-9|TRBJ1-3|few|-|14
TGTGCCAGCAGCCTAGACAAGACTGGAAACACCATATATTTT
CASSLDKTGNTIYF
>TRBV11-2|TRBJ2-7|-|-|17
TGTGCCAGCAGCTTCCCCCGGGGGGCTAGCGGCCTCTACGAGCAGTACTTC
CASSFPRGASGLYEQYF
>TRBV18|TRBJ2-1|-|TRBD1|16
TGTGCCAGCTCACCACGGGACAGGGTAAGGTACAATGAGCAGTTCTTC
CASSPRDRVRYNEQFF
>TRBV20-1|TRBJ2-5|-|-|15
TGCAGTGCCTCTGGTGTGACAGGAAAACAAGAGACCCAGTACTTC
CSASGVTGKQETQYF
>TRBV6-1|TRBJ2-1|-|-|16
TGTGCCAGCAGTCTTACTGGTGGTGCTCCGAGAAAAGGGCAGTTCTTC
CASSLTGGAPRKGQFF
>TRBV6-8|TRBJ2-2|many|-|17
TGTGCCACTAACCCGATGGAGAAAGAAGACAACACCGGGGAGCTGTTTTTT
CATNPMEKEDNTGELFF
>TRBV20-1|TRBJ1-3|-|-|14
TGCAGTGCTCTTCAGGGGTTCTCTGGAAACACCATATATTTT
CSALQGFSGNTIYF
>TRBV29-1|TRBJ1-6|few|-|12
TGCAGCGTTGGGGGGGGTGGGACACCCCTCCACTTT
CSVGGGGTPLHF
>TRBV20-1|TRBJ2-5|many|TRBD1|13
TGCAGTGCACCCCGACAGGGCCAAGAGACCCAGTACTTC
CSAPRQGQETQYF
>TRBV5-1|TRBJ2-3|many|TRBD2|15
TGCGCCAGCAGCGTAGCGGGGGGCGGCACAGATACGCAGTATTTT
CASSVAGGGTDTQYF